This TCR beta chain appears in the sequencing data of a study of shared clonotypes between healthy human individuals. All donors were Caucasian adults living in Nashville, Tennessee. Germline CDR1 and CDR2: MNHEY and SVGAGI. The ends were cut back, 2 bases at V and 1 base at J, with 11 bases in the middle. The CDR3 runs 15 residues. Produced via immunoSEQ multiplex PCR; TCRdb's table is partial and in-frame only. The sample holds 550,000 to 800,000 clones, around two thirds seen once. The sequence came from a woman between 25 and 40 years old in good health. The rearrangement joins TRBV6-5 to TRBJ1-1; D is ambiguous. Sequenced sample: memory CD4+ T cells sorted from blood. Sample subset: CD45RA-negative fraction. The CDR3 DNA reads as TGTGCCAGCAGTTACCCCCCCCCAGGGAACACTGAAGCTTTCTTT. Amino acid sequence: CASSYPPPGNTEAFF.